This T cell receptor (beta chain) was identified in a study of T-cell reconstitution after alpha-beta-depleted transplantation in children (dated by TCRdb to 2015 to 2016). Context from the whole study: Using TCR repertoire profiling, the study quantitatively followed how T-cell immune reconstitution unfolded in children after TCRalphabeta/CD19-depleted allogeneic hematopoietic cell transplantation.

On the study overall, not on this receptor specifically: Over the following months the frequencies of hyperexpanded clones went down, and after one year T-cell counts and TCRbeta diversity were mostly credited to newly produced T cells. The apparently early recovery of alphabetaT-cell counts about two months after transplant reportedly depended on only several hundred rapidly expanded clones that came from non-depleted graft cells. In some patients, the high TCRbeta diversity seen at day 60 was put down to recipient T cells and intrathymic progenitors that had survived conditioning.

Trimming removed 0 bases from V and 1 base from J, leaving 11 bases between the germline ends. CDR1 SGHRS and CDR2 YFSETQ are derived from the germline V gene. Measured from the cysteine to the phenylalanine, the CDR3 is 15 residues long. Only the CDR3 DNA is retained, 45 bases long and in frame from the first base. This clonotype was counted a few times. The antigen it binds to is not known. Base quality data are lacking; no much larger clone is found one base away. Read against the paper, the sample's treatment or condition label means: allogeneic hematopoietic cell transplantation with graft depleted of TCRalphabeta T cells and CD19 B cells. Transplant recipients were children who received TCRalphabeta/CD19-depleted allogeneic hematopoietic cell grafts. Library preparation was by PCR. The sample was run on an Illumina HiSeq 2500. TCR library preparation used molecular barcoding, with unique molecular identifiers applied to normalize quantification of the TCRbeta repertoire. In TCRdb, the public reads were trimmed at Q25 with fastp and aligned with MiXCR, with productive beta chains retained. Every distinct CDR3 protein forms one entry, paired with its most common genes and DNA. The sample table shows around 800,000 distinct CDR3 sequences, and 16% are seen once. Around 4.5% of the sample goes to the ten largest clones.

The rearranged segments are TRBV5-1 and TRBJ2-7; matching of 6 bases hints at TRBD2 as the D gene. Sequencing was performed on PBMCs, mostly from graft donor cells, taken 360 days after TCRalphabeta/CD19-depleted stem cell transplant. The sequence derives from a male patient under 18 who had a stem cell transplant for acute lymphoblastic leukemia, so the T cells may come from the graft donor. CDR3 protein: CASSLGSSASYEQYF. The DNA reads as follows: TGCGCCAGCAGCTTGGGGTCTAGCGCGTCCTACGAGCAGTACTTC.